This record concerns one T cell receptor beta chain sequence. The antigen remains undetermined. Trimming shortened V by 6 bases and J by 1 base, and 18 bases separated the two germline ends. Germline lookup yields CDR1 SGHTA and CDR2 FQGNSA. This CDR3 is 16 amino acids long. Oncomine TCR Beta short-read sequencing was applied to DNA from cultured CD4+ T cells. TCRdb fed the PCR reads into MiXCR, producing one record per CDR3 protein. The table lists approximately 9,600 distinct CDR3 sequences, about half of them singletons, with about a sixth in the top ten. This sample is drawn from a study of vaccination and CD4 T cells after COVID-19. Study context: Sampling post-COVID took place a median around 91 days after diagnosis (range 35 to 161).

Study results and limitations: For SARS-CoV-2-reactive clonotypes, the median went from roughly 21 to 40, a nonsignificant increase. A median of 86.3% of reactive clones, in convalescent patients, became evident only post-vaccination.

Stated treatment: approximately nine-day PBMC culture with coronavirus spike peptide pools or control peptides (ViraFEST assay). Ahead of the COVID-19 pandemic (2011-2018), the CD4+ T cells of the unexposed donor were collected. Sequencing was done on a sample of CD4+ T cells from blood, cultured in vitro. The clonotype was recovered from a human donor in good health. The rearrangement joins TRBV7-2 to TRBJ1-1; D not resolved. The CDR3 region is CASRAPLRKSNTEAFF. The CDR3 bases are TGTGCCAGCAGGGCCCCACTTCGCAAATCGAACACTGAAGCTTTCTTT.